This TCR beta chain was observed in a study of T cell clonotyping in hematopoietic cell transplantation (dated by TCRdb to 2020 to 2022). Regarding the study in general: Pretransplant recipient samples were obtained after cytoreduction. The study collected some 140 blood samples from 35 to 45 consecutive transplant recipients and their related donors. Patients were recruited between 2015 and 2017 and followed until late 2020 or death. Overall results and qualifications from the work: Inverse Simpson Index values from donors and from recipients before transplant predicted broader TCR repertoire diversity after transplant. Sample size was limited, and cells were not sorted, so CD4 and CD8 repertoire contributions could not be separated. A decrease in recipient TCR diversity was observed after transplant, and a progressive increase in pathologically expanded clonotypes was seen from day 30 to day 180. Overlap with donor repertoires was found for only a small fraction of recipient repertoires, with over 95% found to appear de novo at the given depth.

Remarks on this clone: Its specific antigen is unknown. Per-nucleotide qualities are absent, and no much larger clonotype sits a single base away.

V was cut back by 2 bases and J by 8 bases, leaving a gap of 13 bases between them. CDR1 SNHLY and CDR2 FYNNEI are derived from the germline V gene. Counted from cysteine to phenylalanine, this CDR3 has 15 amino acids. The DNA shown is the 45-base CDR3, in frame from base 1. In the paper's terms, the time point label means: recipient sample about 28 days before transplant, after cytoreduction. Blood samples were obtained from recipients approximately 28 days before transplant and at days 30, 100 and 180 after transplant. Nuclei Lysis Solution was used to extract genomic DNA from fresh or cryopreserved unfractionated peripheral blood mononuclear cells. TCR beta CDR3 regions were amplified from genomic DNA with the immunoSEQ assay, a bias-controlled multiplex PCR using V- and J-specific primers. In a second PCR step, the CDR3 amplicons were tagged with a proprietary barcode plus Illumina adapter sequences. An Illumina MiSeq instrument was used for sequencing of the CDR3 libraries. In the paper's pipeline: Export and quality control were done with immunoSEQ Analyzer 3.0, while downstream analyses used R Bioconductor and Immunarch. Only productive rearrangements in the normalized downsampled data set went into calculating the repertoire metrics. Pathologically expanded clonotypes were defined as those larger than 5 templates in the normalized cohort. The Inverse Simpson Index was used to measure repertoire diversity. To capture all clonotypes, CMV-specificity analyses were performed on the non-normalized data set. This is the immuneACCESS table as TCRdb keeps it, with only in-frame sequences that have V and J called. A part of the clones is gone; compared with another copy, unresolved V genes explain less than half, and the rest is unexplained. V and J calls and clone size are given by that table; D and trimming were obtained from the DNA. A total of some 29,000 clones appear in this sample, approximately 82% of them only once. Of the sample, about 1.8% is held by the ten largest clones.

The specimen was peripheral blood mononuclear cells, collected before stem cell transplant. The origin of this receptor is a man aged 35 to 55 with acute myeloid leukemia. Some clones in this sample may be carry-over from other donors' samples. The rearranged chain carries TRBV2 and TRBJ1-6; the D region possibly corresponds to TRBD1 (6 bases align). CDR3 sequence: CASSESGGVYSPLHF. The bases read TGTGCCAGCAGTGAATCGGGGGGCGTATATTCACCCCTCCACTTT.